Listed below are T cell receptor beta chains from one sample, sequenced in a study of blood T cells in healthy people across ages. TCRdb analysed the 5' RACE reads with MiXCR anew, one entry per CDR3 protein. The sample lists approximately 730,000 distinct CDR3 sequences, approximately 43% seen once, with about 20% in the top ten. Sample: blood. These receptors were obtained from a woman in her sixties in good health. Both conserved end residues are part of each CDR3. A D gene is named only where the DNA matches it firmly. Expanded clones are given a class, and other clones once, few, many or no size at all.

J | D | V | length | size | DNA | CDR3
TRBJ2-1 | TRBD2 | TRBV5-1 | 14 | many | TGCGCCAGCAGCTGGACTAGCGCCTACAATGAGCAGTTCTTC | CASSWTSAYNEQFF
TRBJ1-5 | - | TRBV3-1 | 15 | - | TGTGCCAGCAGCCAAGATCTTGGGATGGATCAGCCCCAGCATTTT | CASSQDLGMDQPQHF
TRBJ2-7 | - | TRBV3-1 | 13 | - | TGTGCCAGCAGCCGCGTGGCTAGCTACGAGCAGTACTTC | CASSRVASYEQYF
TRBJ2-1 | - | TRBV6-2/TRBV6-3 | 11 | - | TGTGCCAGCAGAAACGGGGGTGAGCAGTTCTTC | CASRNGGEQFF
TRBJ2-3 | - | TRBV28 | 17 | - | TGTGCCAGCAGTCCCATGGACTACAGCCTTGGGGTCGGGACGCAGTATTTT | CASSPMDYSLGVGTQYF
TRBJ2-7 | - | TRBV7-3 | 13 | - | TGTGCCAGCAGCTTGTGGGGCCACTACGAGCAGTACTTC | CASSLWGHYEQYF
TRBJ2-3 | - | TRBV9 | 14 | - | TGTGCCAGCAGCCCACCCCAGGGCGGCCATACGCAGTATTTT | CASSPPQGGHTQYF
TRBJ2-7 | TRBD2 | TRBV9 | 14 | many | TGTGCCAGCAGCCCCGGGACTAGCTCCTACGAGCAGTACTTC | CASSPGTSSYEQYF
TRBJ1-2 | - | TRBV7-2 | 12 | - | TGTGCCAGCGGGTACCTCCTCTATGGCTACACCTTC | CASGYLLYGYTF
TRBJ2-3 | TRBD1 | TRBV20-1 | 14 | - | TGCAGTGCTAACCGGGACAGGGGTTTTAATACGCAGTATTTT | CSANRDRGFNTQYF
TRBJ2-5 | TRBD2 | TRBV7-3 | 16 | few | TGTGCCAGCAGCTCCGGGACTAGCGGGAACCAAGAGACCCAGTACTTC | CASSSGTSGNQETQYF
TRBJ2-3 | - | TRBV20-1 | 11 | few | TGCAGTGCTACTAGCACAGATACGCAGTATTTT | CSATSTDTQYF
TRBJ2-6 | - | TRBV15 | 16 | few | TGTGCCACCAGCAGAGATGCGGCGTCTGGGGCCAACGTCCTGACTTTC | CATSRDAASGANVLTF
TRBJ2-5 | - | TRBV3-1 | 15 | - | TGTGCCAGCAGCCAAGTGGCTAGAGATGAAGAGACCCAGTACTTC | CASSQVARDEETQYF
TRBJ2-7 | TRBD1 | TRBV28 | 14 | - | TGTGCCAGCAGTTCTCCGGGACAGGGTCTGGCGGTGTACTTC | CASSSPGQGLAVYF
TRBJ1-2 | - | TRBV5-1 | 17 | once | TGCGCCAGCAGCTCCCAAGTCAGATCTGAGCAGCACTATGGCTACACCTTC | CASSSQVRSEQHYGYTF
TRBJ2-7 | TRBD2 | TRBV20-1 | 13 | - | TGCAGTGCTAGAGATCCCCTACTAGCGGCCCAGTACTTC | CSARDPLLAAQYF
TRBJ2-5 | TRBD2 | TRBV6-4 | 14 | once | TGTGCCAGAGTGGAACGTAGCGGGGAAGAGACCCAGTACTTC | CARVERSGEETQYF
TRBJ2-5 | TRBD2 | TRBV7-6 | 16 | few | TGTGCCAGCAGCTCCTGGACTAGCGGGAGTCCAGAGACCCAGTACTTC | CASSSWTSGSPETQYF
TRBJ1-4 | TRBD1 | TRBV9 | 15 | few | TGTGCCAGCAGCGCCGGACAGGGCACTAATGAAAAACTGTTTTTT | CASSAGQGTNEKLFF
TRBJ2-5 | - | TRBV7-3 | 13 | - | TGTGCCAGCAGCATACTAGTGGGAGAGACCCAGTACTTC | CASSILVGETQYF
TRBJ1-2 | TRBD1 | TRBV2 | 13 | - | TGTGCCGGATCGACAGGGGCGCTCCATGGCTACACCTTC | CAGSTGALHGYTF
TRBJ2-7 | TRBD1 | TRBV7-3 | 15 | - | TGTGCCAGCAGCTCCTCAAGTTCGACAGGGAATGAGCAGTACTTC | CASSSSSSTGNEQYF
TRBJ2-4 | - | TRBV20-1 | 13 | - | TGCAGTGCTAGAGATCTGCGTGACAATGAGCAGTACTTC | CSARDLRDNEQYF
TRBJ1-6 | TRBD1 | TRBV5-8 | 18 | - | TGTGCCAGCAGCTTGGTAGCCACGGTAGGGGGCTTTTCTTCACCCCTCCACTTT | CASSLVATVGGFSSPLHF
TRBJ2-5 | - | TRBV7-9 | 15 | few | TGTGCCAGCAGCTTACTTCCTGGCGGGTGGGAGACCCAGTACTTC | CASSLLPGGWETQYF
TRBJ2-7 | - | TRBV20-1 | 16 | few | TGCAGTGCTAGAGATAGTCAGGGACCGGGCGCATACGAGCAGTACTTC | CSARDSQGPGAYEQYF
TRBJ2-4 | TRBD1 | TRBV4-1 | 18 | few | TGCGCCAGCAGCCAAGACCGACATCCTTCTAAGGGGGCTGGGGAGCAGTACTTC | CASSQDRHPSKGAGEQYF
TRBJ1-2 | - | TRBV4-1 | 17 | - | TGCGCCAGCAGCCAAGAGGCCCTGGTGGTGAAGGGCTATGGCTACACCTTC | CASSQEALVVKGYGYTF
TRBJ2-5 | TRBD2 | TRBV5-6 | 15 | few | TGTGCCAGCAGCCGCTTTCGGGGGGGACAAGAGACCCAGTACTTC | CASSRFRGGQETQYF
TRBJ1-4 | - | TRBV3-1 | 16 | - | TGTGCCAGCAGTGAAGGGGGAGCGGCCGGATTAGAAAAACTGTTTTTT | CASSEGGAAGLEKLFF
TRBJ2-5 | TRBD1 | TRBV6-1 | 15 | - | TGTGCCAGCAGCCTGACGACAGGGTCGGCGGAGACCCAGTACTTC | CASSLTTGSAETQYF
TRBJ1-5 | - | TRBV7-8 | 19 | - | TGTGCCAGCAGCCCTCCCCGACCGGACGAATGGCTGCCTAATCAGCCCCAGCATTTT | CASSPPRPDEWLPNQPQHF
TRBJ2-1 | TRBD1 | TRBV20-1 | 16 | - | TGCAGTGCTAGGACAGGGCCACGTAGCTCCTACAATGAGCAGTTCTTC | CSARTGPRSSYNEQFF
TRBJ1-4 | TRBD1 | TRBV5-8 | 17 | - | TGTGCCAGCAGCCCCGGGACAGGGACTTTGGCTAATGAAAAACTGTTTTTT | CASSPGTGTLANEKLFF
TRBJ1-1 | - | TRBV5-1 | 13 | - | TGCGCCAGCATGGGGGGACCGAACACTGAAGCTTTCTTT | CASMGGPNTEAFF
TRBJ2-7 | - | TRBV20-1 | 11 | many | TGCAGTGCTAAGACGACTTACGAGCAGTACTTC | CSAKTTYEQYF
TRBJ2-7 | TRBD2 | TRBV5-1 | 15 | few | TGCGCCAGCAGCTTGTTGTCTAGCGGGGACCACGAGCAGTACTTC | CASSLLSSGDHEQYF
TRBJ2-5 | TRBD2 | TRBV29-1 | 13 | - | TGCAGCGTTGAGGAGCGGGATGGAGAGACCCAGTACTTC | CSVEERDGETQYF
TRBJ2-1 | - | TRBV12-1 | 16 | few | TGTGCCAGCAGCCGAACAGGGCGCCGACTTTACAATGAGCAGTTCTTC | CASSRTGRRLYNEQFF
TRBJ2-4 | - | TRBV5-4 | 15 | - | TGTGCCAGCAGCTTGGAGGGAAAGACCAAAAACATTCAGTACTTC | CASSLEGKTKNIQYF
TRBJ2-1 | - | TRBV27 | 13 | - | TGTGCCAGCGGAGACGATTTAGGGAATGAGCAGTTCTTC | CASGDDLGNEQFF
TRBJ2-2 | - | TRBV24-1 | 14 | - | TGTGCCACCAGTGATTCGCAGGGGAACGGGGAGCTGTTTTTT | CATSDSQGNGELFF
TRBJ2-7 | - | TRBV20-1 | 11 | few | TGCAGTGCGGAGGGTTCCTACGAGCAGTACTTC | CSAEGSYEQYF
TRBJ2-1 | - | TRBV6-5 | 15 | few | TGTGCCAGCAGTTACCATACAGGGAAGGGAAATGAGCAGTTCTTC | CASSYHTGKGNEQFF
TRBJ2-1 | TRBD2 | TRBV2 | 15 | - | TGTGCCAGCAGTCTACGTAGCGGGGGGGCCAATGAGCAGTTCTTC | CASSLRSGGANEQFF
TRBJ1-4 | - | TRBV7-6 | 14 | - | TGTGCCAGCAGCCCAGCGGGGGACAAAGAAAAACTGTTTTTT | CASSPAGDKEKLFF
TRBJ2-7 | - | TRBV20-1 | 14 | few | TGCAGTGCTAGACAGGACAGCAGCAACTACGAGCAGTACTTC | CSARQDSSNYEQYF
TRBJ2-1 | TRBD1 | TRBV29-1 | 14 | many | TGCAGCGTTGTAAGGGACAGGGGCCTCAATGAGCAGTTCTTC | CSVVRDRGLNEQFF